This note documents a single T cell receptor (beta chain) sequence. Its antigen is as yet unknown. The V end lost 5 bases, the J end lost 0 bases, and 23 bases lay between the germline ends. Germline CDR1 reads SEHNR; CDR2 reads FQNEAQ (reference sequence). CDR3 length equals 19 residues. Sequencing was performed with immunoSEQ multiplex PCR; in TCRdb, only in-frame clones are kept and a portion is missing. The data contain around 12,000 clones, 73% of them singletons. These data originate in a study of vaccination effects on CD4 cells after COVID-19. Study-level background: Samples collected post-vaccine were obtained a median of 72 days after the second dose. General study results and limits: By a late point after vaccination, infection- and vaccine-induced clones had shrunk markedly through clonal contraction.

With the ViraFEST assay, the study expanded antigen-specific CD4+ T cells using viral peptide pools, then sequenced them. Culturing for 9 to 10 days preceded CD4+ T cell isolation. The person had a PCR-confirmed SARS-CoV-2 infection during March to December 2020. Each participant was given two doses of one vaccine (BNT162b2 or mRNA-1273). It was on days 3 and 7 that half the medium was replaced with IL-2 medium. This TCR was sampled from a human donor who had a prior SARS-CoV-2 infection. The sample here was CD4+ T cells from PBMCs cultured with HCoV-NL63 spike peptides, taken after COVID-19 vaccination. This chain links TRBV7-9 with TRBJ2-4; weak D call: TRBD2 (6 bases). The CDR3 nucleotides are TGTGCCAGCAGCCCCCTCCGGGCTAGCGAACCGCTAGCCAAAAACATTCAGTACTTC. Amino acids: CASSPLRASEPLAKNIQYF.